The clone carrying this T cell receptor (beta chain) has ten or more counts. Its antigen is as yet unknown. Germline loops: CDR1 SGHAT, CDR2 FQNNGV. This CDR3 has 14 amino acids. Trimming cost V 7 bases and J 2 bases, with 12 bases left between them. The sample comes from a study of spatial heterogeneity in lung cancer. TCRdb analysed the 5' RACE reads with MiXCR anew, one entry per CDR3 protein. The sample includes some 5,500 distinct CDR3 sequences, approximately 14% seen only once; the top ten take about 11%. The study's findings and limits: Tumoral mutation counts were tracked by counts of expanded intratumoral alpha and beta TCRs.

Indicated time point: sample taken at primary tumor resection. J is TRBJ2-1 and V is TRBV11-2; D gene unclear. This TCR came from a male donor with early-stage non-small cell lung cancer. This sample comprised lung tumor tissue, obtained at surgery. CDR3 amino acids: CASNPTLAYNEQFF. The CDR3 bases are TGTGCCAGCAACCCGACGTTAGCCTACAATGAGCAGTTCTTC.